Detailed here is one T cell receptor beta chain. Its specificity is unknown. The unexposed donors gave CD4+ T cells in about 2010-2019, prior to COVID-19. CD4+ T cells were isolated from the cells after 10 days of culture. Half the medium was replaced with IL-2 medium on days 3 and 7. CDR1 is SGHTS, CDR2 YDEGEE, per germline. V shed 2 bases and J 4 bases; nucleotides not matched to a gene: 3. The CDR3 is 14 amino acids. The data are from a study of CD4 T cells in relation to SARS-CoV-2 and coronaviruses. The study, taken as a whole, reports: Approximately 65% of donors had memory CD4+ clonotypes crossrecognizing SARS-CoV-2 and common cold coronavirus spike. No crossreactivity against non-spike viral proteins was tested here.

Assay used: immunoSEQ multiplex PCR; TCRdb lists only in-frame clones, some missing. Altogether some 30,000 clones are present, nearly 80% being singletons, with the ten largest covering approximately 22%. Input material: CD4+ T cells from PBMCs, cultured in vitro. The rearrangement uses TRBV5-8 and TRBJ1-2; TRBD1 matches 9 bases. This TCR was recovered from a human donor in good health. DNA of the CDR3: TGTGCCAGCAGCTTCCGGGACAGGGCCTATGGCTACACCTTC. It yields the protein CASSFRDRAYGYTF. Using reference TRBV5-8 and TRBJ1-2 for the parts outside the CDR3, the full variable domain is EAGVTQSPTHLIKTRGQQATLRCSPISGHTSVYWYQQALGLGLQFLLWYDEGEERNRGNFPPRFSGRQFPNYSSELNVNALELEDSALYLCASSFRDRAYGYTFGSGTRLTVV.